This T cell receptor (beta chain) was captured by sequencing in a study of graft-versus-host responses after intestinal transplantation. Study background: Recipients had multivisceral, liver-intestinal, or isolated intestinal transplants.

Sequencing used immunoSEQ multiplex PCR; TCRdb keeps in-frame clones, though not all of them. Here the sample spans around 25,000 clones, over 35% being singletons. With 6 bases removed from V and 0 bases from J, the gap between germline ends came to 12 bases. The CDR3 is 15 amino acids. The germline gives CDR1 MNHNY, CDR2 SVGAGI (reference sequence). CFSE-labeled responder cells (about 200,000) were plated with about 200,000 irradiated, violet-dye-labeled stimulator cells. Study-wide results and caveats: Clonal ratios of graft-versus-host to host-versus-graft in allografts were high for patients exhibiting graft-donor T cell macrochimerism. The recipient marrow held GvH clones, and some of them showed up first in ileum or blood.

This clonotype originated in a human patient who received an intestinal transplant. Sequenced material: alloreactive CD4+ T cells from a mixed lymphocyte reaction culture, taken before intestinal transplant. The subset here: CFSE-low proliferating T cells sorted from approximately 6-day pre-transplant mixed lymphocyte reaction (GvH or HvG direction). The gene calls are TRBV6-6 and TRBJ1-5, with TRBD1 as a possible D gene (5 bases). The CDR3 nucleotides read TGTGCCAGCAGCCCAGACAGATATAGCAATCAGCCCCAGCATTTT. Protein sequence: CASSPDRYSNQPQHF.